The 5 T cell receptor beta chains listed next were all sequenced from one sample in a study of glioma-infiltrating T cells. TCR alpha and beta CDR3 regions were amplified from RNA using iRepertoire nested multiplex PCR. TCRdb recomputed calls from the multiplex PCR reads with MiXCR, one row per CDR3 protein. Of under 200,000 distinct CDR3 sequences in the sample, roughly 32% were seen once. Sequencing used glioma tissue, nonneoplastic brain tissue, or PBMCs (not recorded which). Every receptor here comes from a human donor with low-grade glioma or glioblastoma, undergoing nonglioma brain surgery, or in good health (not recorded which).

As concerns this clonotype: A much larger clone sits a single nucleotide away, making a read error possible. V and J are TRBV20-1 and TRBJ2-3, with 11 positions matching TRBD2. The germline gives CDR1 DFQATT, CDR2 SNEGSKA (reference sequence). The CDR3 totals 18 residues. The J segment lost 6 bases and the V segment lost 0 bases, leaving 14 bases of the junction unmatched. CDR3 residues: CSARDLRLAGWPRDTQYF. DNA of the CDR3: TGCAGTGCTAGAGATTTAAGACTAGCGGGATGGCCTCGGGATACGCAGTATTTT.

The sample holds many counts of this clonotype. V is TRBV7-9 and J is TRBJ2-7, with a possible D match to TRBD1 (6 bases). Germline lookup yields CDR1 SEHNR and CDR2 FQNEAQ (reference sequence). V lost 4 bases and J lost 0, with 10 bases in between. This CDR3 has 14 amino acids. CDR3 protein: CASSSTGISYEQYF. In DNA, the CDR3 is TGTGCCAGCAGCTCGACAGGAATCTCCTACGAGCAGTACTTC.

This clonotype was found many times. The chain couples TRBV7-9 to TRBJ2-5; no clear D. The CDR3 extends over 13 amino acids. V lost 1 base and J 2 bases, leaving 5 bases between the germline ends. The V gene's germline CDR1 is SEHNR and CDR2 FQNEAQ (reference sequence). CDR3 nucleotide sequence: TGTGCCAGCAGCTTAGAACAGCAAGAGACCCAGTACTTC. Amino acid sequence: CASSLEQQETQYF. Variable domain in full (rest from reference TRBV7-9 and TRBJ2-5): DTGVSQNPRHKITKRGQNVTFRCDPISEHNRLYWYRQTLGQGPEFLTYFQNEAQLEKSRLLSDRFSAERPKGSFSTLEIQRTEQGDSAMYLCASSLEQQETQYFGPGTRLLVL.

Relative to its sample, this clonotype is medium-sized. The rearrangement links TRBV6-2 or TRBV6-3 to TRBJ2-1; 10 bases are a match to TRBD2. Per the germline V gene, CDR1 is MNHEY and CDR2 is SVGEGT. The CDR3 runs to 15 residues. Unmatched junction bases numbered 6, after V lost 3 bases and J lost 7 bases. The chain's CDR3 is CASSYVETSGNEQFF. For the CDR3, the DNA is TGTGCCAGCAGTTATGTTGAGACTAGCGGGAATGAGCAGTTCTTC.

About this clonotype itself: A read error may produce the germline difference seen at one junction end. This chain joins TRBV29-1 and TRBJ2-1; TRBD1 might be the D (6 bases). Germline V gives CDR1 SQVTM, CDR2 ANQGSEA. This CDR3 contains 13 residues. CDR3 sequence: CSVEDQGLNEPVF. The CDR3 bases are TGCAGCGTTGAAGACCAGGGGCTCAATGAGCCGGTCTTC.